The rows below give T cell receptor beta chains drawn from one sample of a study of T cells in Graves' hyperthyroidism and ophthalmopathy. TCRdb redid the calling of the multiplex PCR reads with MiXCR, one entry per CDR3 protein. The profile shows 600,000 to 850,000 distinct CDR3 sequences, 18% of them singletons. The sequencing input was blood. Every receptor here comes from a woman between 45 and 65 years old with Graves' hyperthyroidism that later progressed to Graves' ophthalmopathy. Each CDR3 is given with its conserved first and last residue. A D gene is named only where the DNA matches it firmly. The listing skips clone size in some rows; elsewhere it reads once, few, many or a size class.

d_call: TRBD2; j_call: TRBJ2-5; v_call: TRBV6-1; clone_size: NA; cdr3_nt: TGTGCCAGCAGTGAAGTGGGGGGGGTAGAGACCCAGTACTTC; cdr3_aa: CASSEVGGVETQYF
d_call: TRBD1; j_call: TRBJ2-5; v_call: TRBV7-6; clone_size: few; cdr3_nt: TGTGCCAGCAGCTCCGGGACAGGGGAGTCCCAAGAGACCCAGTACTTC; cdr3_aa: CASSSGTGESQETQYF
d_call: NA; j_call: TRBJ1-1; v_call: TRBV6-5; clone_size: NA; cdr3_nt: TGTGCCAGCAGTTACTCAAGGGAAGTCAACACTGAAGCTTTCTTT; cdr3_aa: CASSYSREVNTEAFF
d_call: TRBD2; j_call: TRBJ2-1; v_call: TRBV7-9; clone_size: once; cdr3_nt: TGTGCCAGCAGAGGGGGGGGACTAGGGCGGGAGCAGTTCTTC; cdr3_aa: CASRGGGLGREQFF
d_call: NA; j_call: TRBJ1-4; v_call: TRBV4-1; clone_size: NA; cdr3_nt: TGCGCCAGCAGCCAAGATTCCCTCGGTGAAAAACTGTTTTTT; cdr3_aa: CASSQDSLGEKLFF
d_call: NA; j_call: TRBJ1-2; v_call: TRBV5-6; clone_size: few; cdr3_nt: TGTGCCAGCAGCAGAAGCGTGACAGACAACTATGGCTACACCTTC; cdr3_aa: CASSRSVTDNYGYTF
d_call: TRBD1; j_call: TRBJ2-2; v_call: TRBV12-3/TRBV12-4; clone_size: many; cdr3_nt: TGTGCCAGCAGTCCTAGACAGGGGGCGCGGGGGGAGCTGTTTTTT; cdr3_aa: CASSPRQGARGELFF
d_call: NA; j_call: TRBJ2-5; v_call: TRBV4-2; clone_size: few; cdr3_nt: TGTGCCAGCAGCCAAACCCACAACAACAAGGAGACCCAGTACTTC; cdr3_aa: CASSQTHNNKETQYF
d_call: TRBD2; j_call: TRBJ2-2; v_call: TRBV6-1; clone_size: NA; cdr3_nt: TGTGCCAGCAACCCTCGGGGGGGGGGGGGGGCCGGGGAGCTGTTTTTT; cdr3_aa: CASNPRGGGGAGELFF
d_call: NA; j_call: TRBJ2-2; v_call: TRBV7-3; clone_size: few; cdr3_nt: TGTGCCAGCAGCTCGGAGGGTGGGGACACCGGGGAGCTGTTTTTT; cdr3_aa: CASSSEGGDTGELFF
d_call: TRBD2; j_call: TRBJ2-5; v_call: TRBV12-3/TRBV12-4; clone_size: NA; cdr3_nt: TGTGCCAGCAGCCGAGCGGGGGGTATCCAAGAGACCCAGTACTTC; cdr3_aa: CASSRAGGIQETQYF
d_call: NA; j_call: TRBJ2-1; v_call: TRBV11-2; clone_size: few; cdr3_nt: TGTGCCAGCAGCTCCCTACGCAATAGCCCCGGGGAGTTCTTC; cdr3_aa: CASSSLRNSPGEFF
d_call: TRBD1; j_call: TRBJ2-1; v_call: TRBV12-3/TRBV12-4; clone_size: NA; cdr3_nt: TGTGCCAGCAGGTTAGAGCGACAGGGGGCCGATGAGCAGTTCTTC; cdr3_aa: CASRLERQGADEQFF
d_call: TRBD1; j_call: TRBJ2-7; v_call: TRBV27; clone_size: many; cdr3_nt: TGTGCCAGCAGTTTGTCGGGACAGCGCTCCTACGAGCAGTACTTC; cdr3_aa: CASSLSGQRSYEQYF
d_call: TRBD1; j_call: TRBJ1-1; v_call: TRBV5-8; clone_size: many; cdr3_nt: TGTGCCAGCCCGGAGAGGGACAGGGGCGACCATAGCGGCGTTCCTGAAGCTTTCTTT; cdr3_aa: CASPERDRGDHSGVPEAFF
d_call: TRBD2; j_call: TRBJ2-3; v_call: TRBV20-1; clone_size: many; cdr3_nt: TGCAGTGCTAGAGATCAAAGCGGGGGGGACACAGATACGCAGTATTTT; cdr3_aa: CSARDQSGGDTDTQYF
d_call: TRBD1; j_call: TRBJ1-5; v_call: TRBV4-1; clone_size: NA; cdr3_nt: TGCGCCAGCAGCCAAAAAACAGGGGGCGAAGGGACGGTTCAGCCCCAGCATTTT; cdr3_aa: CASSQKTGGEGTVQPQHF
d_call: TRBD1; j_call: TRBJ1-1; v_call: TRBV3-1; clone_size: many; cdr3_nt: TGTGCCAGCAGCCCGGACAGGAGGACTGAAGCTTTCTTT; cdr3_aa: CASSPDRRTEAFF
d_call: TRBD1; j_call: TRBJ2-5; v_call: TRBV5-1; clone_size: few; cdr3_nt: TGCGCCAGCAGCCCACAGGGGGTTGGGGGCCAAGAGACCCAGTACTTC; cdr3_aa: CASSPQGVGGQETQYF
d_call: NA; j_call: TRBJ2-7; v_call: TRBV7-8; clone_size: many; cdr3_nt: TGTGCCAGCAGTGATCTAGGGGTCTCTTGGGGCCAGTACTTC; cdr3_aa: CASSDLGVSWGQYF
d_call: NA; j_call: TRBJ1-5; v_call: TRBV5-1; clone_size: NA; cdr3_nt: TGCGCCAGCAGCTTGGGCCCCGGTTCCAGCAATCAGCCCCAGCATTTT; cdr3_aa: CASSLGPGSSNQPQHF
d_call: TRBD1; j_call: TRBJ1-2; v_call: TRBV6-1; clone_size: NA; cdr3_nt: TGTGCCAGCACCCAGGGGGTAGCCTATGGCTACACCTTC; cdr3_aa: CASTQGVAYGYTF
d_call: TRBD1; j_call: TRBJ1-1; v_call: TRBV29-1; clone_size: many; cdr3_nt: TGCAGCGTTGAACGACAGGGAGGTACTGAAGCTTTCTTT; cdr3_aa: CSVERQGGTEAFF
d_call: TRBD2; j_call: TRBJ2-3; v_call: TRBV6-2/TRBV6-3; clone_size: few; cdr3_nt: TGTGCCAGCAGTTATTCCCTGATGACTAGCGGGGAAGTTAGGACGCAGTATTTT; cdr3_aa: CASSYSLMTSGEVRTQYF